This T cell receptor (beta chain) was found in a study of CD4 T cells in relation to SARS-CoV-2 and coronaviruses. Remarks on this clone: Its antigen is as yet unknown.

Profiling relied on immunoSEQ multiplex PCR, and the TCRdb table lists in-frame clones only, not all of them. The sample has about 36,000 clones; 77% are singletons. Germline assignment: CDR1 LNHNV and CDR2 YYDKDF (reference sequence). The ends were cut back, 0 bases at V and 7 bases at J, with 15 bases in the middle. The CDR3 is 16 amino acids. This rearrangement joins TRBV15 to TRBJ1-4, with a weak D call TRBD1 (6 bases). Source material: memory CD4+ T cells from PBMCs, cultured in vitro. This sequence was found in an adult with COVID-19. The CDR3 sequence: CATSREEDRLGEKLFF. The DNA of the CDR3 is TGTGCCACCAGCAGAGAAGAAGACAGGCTGGGTGAAAAACTGTTTTTT.